This note documents a single TCR beta chain sequence. The sample is drawn from a study of blood T cell repertoires in COVID-19. The CDR3 consists of 14 residues. V gave up 0 bases and J gave up 10 bases, with 12 bases separating them. Germline CDR1 LGHDT, CDR2 YNNKEL (reference sequence). Participant age was about 18 to 89 years, and participants resided in fewer than 30 US areas. The assay was immunoSEQ multiplex PCR, and TCRdb's table has in-frame clones only and misses some. This sample has a few hundred thousand clones, with around 92% found just once. The gene calls are TRBV3-1 (or the pseudogene TRBV3-2) and TRBJ1-4; TRBD1 might be the D (6 bases). The clonotype comes from a woman in her 50s who had been exposed to COVID-19. The sequenced sample was PBMCs or T cells enriched from blood (not recorded which). This chain's CDR3 is CASSQDATDRKLFF. The CDR3 DNA reads as TGTGCCAGCAGCCAAGATGCCACGGACAGAAAACTGTTTTTT.